These 13 T cell receptor beta chains came from one sample sequenced in a study of post-analysis software for immune sequencing data. Whole-study results and caveats: TRBV5-6, TRBV5-1 and TRBV20-1 were among several TRBV segments more frequent in patients than controls.

Unique molecular identifiers were present in the TCR beta cDNA libraries. Using its own MiXCR run on the PCR reads, TCRdb lists one record per CDR3 protein. The data contain fewer than 900,000 distinct CDR3 sequences, roughly 46% of them singletons. These TCRs' antigens remain unknown. Sequencing was done on a sample of blood. These receptors came from a girl aged 10-17 years with multiple sclerosis.

This clonotype has at least ten counts. The CDR3 sequence: CASSGDTYGYTF. CDR3 sequence (DNA): TGCGCCAGCAGCGGTGACACCTATGGCTACACCTTC. The chain links TRBV5-1 to TRBJ1-2; no clear D gene. Trimming stripped 4 bases from V and 4 bases from J, with 8 bases between. Germline CDR1 and CDR2: SGHRS and YFSETQ. This CDR3 spans 12 amino acids.

The chain employs TRBV3-1 and TRBJ2-1; 13 bases match TRBD2. V shed 4 bases, J shed 5 bases, and the junction held 2 bases outside the gene matches. Per the germline V gene, CDR1 is LGHDT and CDR2 is YNNKEL (reference sequence). The CDR3 is 15 amino acids. This CDR3 is CASSRGLAGNNEQFF. In DNA, the CDR3 is TGTGCCAGCAGCCGGGGACTAGCGGGGAACAATGAGCAGTTCTTC.

The chain combines TRBV20-1 with TRBJ2-4; TRBD1 matches at 11 bases. CDR1 is DFQATT, CDR2 SNEGSKA, per germline (reference sequence). This CDR3 spans 14 amino acids. The V gene end was trimmed by 4 bases and the J gene end by 13 bases; junction bases not matched to a gene: 12. This CDR3 is CSATSGQGDREQYF. In nucleotides, the CDR3 is TGCAGTGCTACTTCGGGACAGGGGGATAGGGAGCAGTACTTC.

The genes are TRBV7-2 and TRBJ2-6; TRBD1 agrees at 10 bases. This CDR3 contains 18 residues. Germline V gene sequence: CDR1 SGHTA, CDR2 FQGNSA. V shed 5 bases, J shed 0 bases, and the junction held 7 bases outside the gene matches. DNA of the CDR3: TGTGCCAGCAGCCCAAGGACAGGGGGAAGCTCTGGGGCCAACGTCCTGACTTTC. Protein: CASSPRTGGSSGANVLTF.

Only a few counts were recorded for this clonotype. The chain links TRBV29-1 to TRBJ2-3, with D unclear. This CDR3 spans 12 amino acids. Between the trimmed V and J ends, which lost 7 bases and 0 bases, there was a span of 8 bases. Germline CDR1 is SQVTM and CDR2 is ANQGSEA. CDR3 sequence reads: CSAVGSTDTQYF. DNA for the CDR3: TGCAGCGCTGTGGGTAGCACAGATACGCAGTATTTT.

The V gene is TRBV27, the J gene TRBJ2-1, with D possibly matching TRBD1 (5 bases). The CDR3 sequence is 12 residues long. V lost 6 bases and J lost 10, with 13 bases in between. CDR1 and CDR2 (germline): MNHEY, SMNVEV (reference sequence). The CDR3 nucleotides are TGTGCCAGCAGGGGGCACTCCTACGAGCAGTTCTTC. It yields the protein CASRGHSYEQFF.

The chain recombines TRBV11-3 with TRBJ2-1; 9 nucleotides align to TRBD2. Germline V gene sequence: CDR1 SGHNT, CDR2 YENEEA. The CDR3 has 13 residues. V shed 7 bases and J 6 bases; nucleotides not matched to a gene: 4. Here the CDR3 reads CASTLAGSNEQFF. Here the CDR3 DNA reads TGTGCCAGCACCCTAGCGGGATCCAATGAGCAGTTCTTC.

In this sample, this clonotype turned up a few times. The genes are TRBV20-1 and TRBJ2-5; 9 bases are a match to TRBD2. Per germline, CDR1 DFQATT and CDR2 SNEGSKA (reference sequence). V lost 0 bases and J lost 5; bases outside the gene matches: 10. This CDR3 contains 16 residues. The CDR3 sequence: CSARDFGTSSRETQYF. CDR3 nucleotides: TGCAGTGCTAGAGATTTCGGGACTAGCAGTCGGGAGACCCAGTACTTC.

This sequence joins TRBV20-1 and TRBJ2-1; 9 positions agree with TRBD2. V lost 6 bases and J lost 4; bases outside the gene matches: 7. Per the germline V gene, CDR1 is DFQATT and CDR2 is SNEGSKA (reference sequence). The CDR3 has 14 amino acids. CDR3 protein: CSATSGPDYNEQFF. CDR3 in DNA: TGCAGTGCAACTAGCGGGCCCGATTACAATGAGCAGTTCTTC.

Many counts were recorded for this clonotype. The chain employs TRBV6-5 and TRBJ2-5; 7 bases align to TRBD2. This CDR3 comprises 13 residues. CDR1 is MNHEY, CDR2 SVGAGI, per germline. J was trimmed by 5 bases and V by 2 bases; bases with no gene match: 2. The CDR3: CASSYVGGETQYF. CDR3 nucleotide sequence: TGTGCCAGCAGTTACGTGGGAGGGGAGACCCAGTACTTC.

The V and J genes are TRBV2 and TRBJ2-3; the match to TRBD1 covers 11 bases. The junction had 6 bases not matched to a gene; V was cut back by 0 bases and J by 7 bases. From germline, CDR1 is SNHLY and CDR2 FYNNEI. The CDR3 consists of 16 residues. CDR3 sequence: CASSEARTGGTHTQYF. The CDR3 DNA reads TGTGCCAGCAGTGAAGCCAGGACAGGGGGCACCCATACGCAGTATTTT.

There are a few counts of this clonotype. This sequence joins TRBV2 and TRBJ2-4; D possibly uses TRBD1 or TRBD2 (7 bases each). V dropped 5 bases and J dropped 13 bases, with 18 bases sitting between them. Germline CDR1 SNHLY, CDR2 FYNNEI. The CDR3 is made up of 13 amino acids. CDR3 sequence: CASSLTAGGEQYF. The CDR3 coding sequence is TGTGCCAGCAGTCTAACCGCAGGGGGGGAGCAGTACTTC.

This clonotype has just a few counts. The chain joins TRBV6-2 or TRBV6-3 to TRBJ2-7; no firm D call. Germline CDR1 reads MNHEY; CDR2 reads SVGEGT. The CDR3 is made up of 13 amino acids. The germline V and J ends were trimmed by 7 bases and 7 bases, with 17 bases remaining between them. The CDR3 DNA reads TGTGCCAGCAACGACCCCCCGACCTGGGAGCAGTACTTC. Translation: CASNDPPTWEQYF.